This is a list of T cell receptor beta chains from one sample in a study of cytomegalovirus exposure and HLA in healthy donors. Sequencing used immunoSEQ multiplex PCR; TCRdb keeps in-frame clones, though not all of them. The sample has tens of thousands of clones, 93% seen once. The specimen sequenced was PBMCs. These receptors were collected from a young woman in good health and CMV-seronegative. Both conserved end residues are part of each CDR3. Clone size is shown for a subset of rows, as once, few, many or a class of expanded clone.

j_call clone_size v_call cdr3_aa
TRBJ1-6 - TRBV27 CASTTGRSPLHF
TRBJ2-1 - TRBV13 CASSPGQGGDEQFF
TRBJ2-7 - TRBV18 CASSPPDGGSYYEQYF
TRBJ2-3 - TRBV9 CASSPTSGVYTDTQYF
TRBJ1-2 few TRBV2 CASRTDRGYGYTF
TRBJ1-6 - TRBV30 CAWSGQTNSPLHF
TRBJ2-2 - TRBV7-9 CASSPGLANTGELFF
TRBJ2-5 - TRBV27 CASRPGRVGGRETQYF
TRBJ1-3 - TRBV25-1 CASSPSTGGTGNTIYF
TRBJ2-7 - TRBV19 CASSKVRALAKDYEQYF
TRBJ1-1 - TRBV30 CAWSVGGVSGLYTEAFF
TRBJ1-1 - TRBV28 CASTEVGQEAFF
TRBJ1-2 - TRBV4-2 CASSQDGTGYGYTF
TRBJ2-1 - TRBV6-5 CASVRTSGSNEQFF
TRBJ1-5 - TRBV7-8 CASSLDRDRGSYSNQPQHF
TRBJ1-2 - TRBV5-6 CASSREGGRGYGYTF
TRBJ2-1 - TRBV10-3 CAISGGLAGGVGEQFF
TRBJ2-1 - TRBV30 CAWSVGRLSGSPYNEQFF
TRBJ2-4 - TRBV30 CAWSVLTGKNIQYF
TRBJ2-7 - TRBV7-9 CASSPILGTASYEQYF
TRBJ2-1 - TRBV5-1 CASSLDGSGNEQFF
TRBJ1-2 - TRBV27 CASRGGGTGAPGYTF
TRBJ1-1 - TRBV19 CATRDRLNTEAFF
TRBJ1-6 - TRBV13 CASSSYRFRGRNSPLHF
TRBJ1-5 once TRBV9 CASSVEAGSSLNQPQHF
TRBJ1-1 - TRBV30 CAWSEQGNTEAFF
TRBJ2-5 - TRBV5-1 CASSKGQGVETQYF
TRBJ1-4 - TRBV15 CATSRVTGENEKLFF